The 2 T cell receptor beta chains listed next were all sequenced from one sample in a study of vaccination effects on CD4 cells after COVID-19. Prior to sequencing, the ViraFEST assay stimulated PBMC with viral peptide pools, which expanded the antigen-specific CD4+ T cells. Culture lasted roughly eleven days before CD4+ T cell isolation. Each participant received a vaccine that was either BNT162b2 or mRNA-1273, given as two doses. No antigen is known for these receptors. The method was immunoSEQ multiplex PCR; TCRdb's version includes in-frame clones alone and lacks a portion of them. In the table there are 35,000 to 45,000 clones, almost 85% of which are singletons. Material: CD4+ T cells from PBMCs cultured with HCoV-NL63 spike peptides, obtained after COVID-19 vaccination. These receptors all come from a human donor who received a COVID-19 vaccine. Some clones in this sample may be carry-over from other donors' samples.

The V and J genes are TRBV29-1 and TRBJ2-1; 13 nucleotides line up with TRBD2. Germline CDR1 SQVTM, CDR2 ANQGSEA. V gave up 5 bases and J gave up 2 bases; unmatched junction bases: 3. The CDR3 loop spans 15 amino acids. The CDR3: CSVRGLAGPYNEQFF. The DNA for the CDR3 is TGCAGCGTTAGGGGACTAGCGGGGCCCTACAATGAGCAGTTCTTC.

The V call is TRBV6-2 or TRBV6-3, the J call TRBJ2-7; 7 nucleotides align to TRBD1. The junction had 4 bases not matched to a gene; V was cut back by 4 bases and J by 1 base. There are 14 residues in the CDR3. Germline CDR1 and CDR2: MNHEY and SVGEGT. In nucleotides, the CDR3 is TGTGCCAGCAGTTGGACAGGCGGGTCCTACGAGCAGTACGTC. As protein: CASSWTGGSYEQYV.